This TCR beta chain is from a study of T cells in Graves' hyperthyroidism and ophthalmopathy. Amplified TCR beta CDR3 regions derived from RNA transcripts. A first-round RT-PCR of the TCR CDR3 used the HTBI primer set. One entry per CDR3 protein, called by TCRdb with MiXCR from the multiplex PCR reads. The sample holds a few hundred thousand distinct CDR3 sequences; 15% to 18% are singletons and the top ten take about 7%. The germline V gene has CDR1 LGHNA and CDR2 YNFKEQ. V lost 0 bases, J lost 2 bases, and 11 bases lay in between. This CDR3 has 15 residues. Subjects aged 18 to 65 presented with newly diagnosed hyperthyroidism of less than 2 months' duration.

Sequencing input: blood. The J gene is TRBJ2-7, the V gene TRBV4-2; D is uncertain. The receptor was derived from a woman in her 30s with Graves' hyperthyroidism. The DNA of the CDR3 is TGTGCCAGCAGCCAAGAGAGGTTCCCCGCCTACGAGCAGTACTTC. It specifies CASSQERFPAYEQYF.